This entry lists 25 T cell receptor beta chains sequenced from one sample in a study of sequential checkpoint blockade in melanoma. TCRdb's table, derived via immunoSEQ multiplex PCR, lists solely in-frame clones and lacks some. The table lists under 9,000 clones, less than 70% of them singletons, with around 50% in the top ten. Regarding treatment: randomized to nivolumab then ipilimumab (arm A) or the reverse (arm B). Sequencing used CD8+ T cells sorted from blood (inferred from file names), obtained from a patient given nivolumab and ipilimumab in sequence. Receptors were obtained from a human patient with melanoma. Some clones in this sample may be carry-over from other donors' samples.

The genes are TRBV28 and TRBJ2-5; D ambiguous. CDR3 size: 12 residues. From germline, CDR1 is MDHEN and CDR2 SYDVKM. Trimming removed 5 bases from V and 5 bases from J, with 9 bases in between. The DNA for the CDR3 is TGTGCCAGCAGTCTGCGTGTGGAGACCCAGTACTTC. This translates into CASSLRVETQYF.

The chain employs TRBV9 and TRBJ2-2, with 8 bases fitting TRBD1. The CDR3 runs 16 residues. Germline V lookup: CDR1 SGDLS, CDR2 YYNGEE. V trimming: 3 bases; J trimming: 4 bases; junction bases outside the gene matches: 8. CDR3 region: CASSGQTGAGTGELFF. The CDR3 DNA is TGTGCCAGCAGCGGCCAGACAGGGGCTGGCACCGGGGAGCTGTTTTTT.

The chain employs TRBV7-8 and TRBJ1-3; 11 bases line up with TRBD1. After removal of 4 bases from V and 0 bases from J, the junction contained 2 bases not matched to a gene. The CDR3 is made up of 16 amino acids. The germline V gene encodes CDR1 SGHVS and CDR2 FQNEAQ. The CDR3 nucleotides are TGTGCCAGCAGCTCCGGGACAGGGGGCTCTGGAAACACCATATATTTT. The encoded protein is CASSSGTGGSGNTIYF.

This clone is classed as medium-sized. It is unclear where the CDR3 begins or ends on the DNA, so no DNA is shown, and the CDR3 is as TCRdb lists it. The CDR3 reads CASSYNCPGFSGANVLTF. The V and J genes are TRBV21-1 and TRBJ2-6; the listed D gene, TRBD2, was not tested against the DNA. TRBV21-1 is shown as a pseudogene. The CDR3 comprises 18 residues, both ends counted.

The V gene is TRBV7-9, the J gene TRBJ1-3, with D uncertain. The V and J ends lost 4 bases and 3 bases respectively, with 10 bases between them. The CDR3 runs to 14 residues. CDR1 SEHNR and CDR2 FQNEAQ come from the germline V gene (reference sequence). CDR3 in DNA: TGTGCCAGCAGCTGGGGAGGCATTGGAAACACCATATATTTT. This translates into CASSWGGIGNTIYF.

This rearrangement joins TRBV27 to TRBJ2-7, with D perhaps TRBD2 (6 bases). The V end was cut by 6 bases, the J end by 6 bases, with 15 bases between. In germline, CDR1 is MNHEY, CDR2 SMNVEV (reference sequence). The CDR3 covers 13 residues. CDR3 loop: CASRVGGVGEQYF. The CDR3 DNA reads TGTGCCAGCAGAGTCGGCGGGGTCGGCGAGCAGTACTTC.

This clone was detected many times. The chain's CDR3 is CASSSGTSGVGEQYF. The DNA for the CDR3 is TGTGCCAGCAGCTCCGGGACTAGCGGGGTAGGCGAGCAGTACTTC. This sequence joins TRBV27 and TRBJ2-7, with 13 positions matching TRBD2. The CDR3 spans 15 residues. Germline V lookup: CDR1 MNHEY, CDR2 SMNVEV (reference sequence). V lost 6 bases and J lost 6; bases outside the gene matches: 8.

The chain carries TRBV7-8 and TRBJ1-2; TRBD1 matches 9 bases. Germline V gene data show CDR1 as SGHVS and CDR2 as FQNEAQ. The CDR3 loop spans 16 amino acids. Unmatched junction bases numbered 5, after V lost 3 bases and J lost 0 bases. DNA of the CDR3: TGTGCCAGCAGCTTCCACAGGGGGCAACCTAACTATGGCTACACCTTC. Its protein is CASSFHRGQPNYGYTF.

This clone was recorded only once. The J gene is TRBJ2-7, the V gene TRBV29-1; TRBD2 matches at 9 bases. Unmatched junction bases numbered 3, after V lost 3 bases and J lost 0 bases. The CDR3 runs 14 residues. Germline V gives CDR1 SQVTM, CDR2 ANQGSEA. The CDR3 DNA is TGCAGCGTTGAGGCGGGGGGGAACTCCTACGAGCAGTACTTC. As protein: CSVEAGGNSYEQYF.

This clone was seen more than once but under ten times. The V call is TRBV11-2, the J call TRBJ2-3, with TRBD2 matching 14 bases. From germline, CDR1 is SGHAT and CDR2 FQNNGV. This CDR3 is built from 15 residues. With V trimmed by 5 bases and J by 5 bases, 3 bases remained unmatched. The CDR3 DNA reads TGTGCCAGCAGCAACGGACTAGCGGGGGGAGATACGCAGTATTTT. This translates into CASSNGLAGGDTQYF.

This sequence joins TRBV5-5 and TRBJ2-7; the D gene is possibly TRBD1 (5 bases). This CDR3 is 13 amino acids long. Trimming stripped 2 bases from V and 4 bases from J, with 10 bases between. The germline V gene encodes CDR1 SGHKS and CDR2 YYEKEE (reference sequence). The CDR3: CASSLQDGYEQYF. In DNA, the CDR3 is TGTGCCAGCAGCTTACAGGACGGGTACGAGCAGTACTTC.

The chain uses TRBV9 and TRBJ2-5; 12 bases are a match to TRBD1. V shed 0 bases, J shed 4 bases, and the junction held 7 bases outside the gene matches. The germline gives CDR1 SGDLS, CDR2 YYNGEE. The CDR3 has 17 residues. The CDR3: CASSVVPGTGGGETQYF. For the CDR3, the DNA is TGTGCCAGCAGCGTAGTGCCCGGGACAGGGGGCGGAGAGACCCAGTACTTC.

The V gene is TRBV4-1, the J gene TRBJ1-6; possibly TRBD1 for D (5 bases). This CDR3 is built from 15 residues. Germline CDR1 reads MGHRA; CDR2 reads YSYEKL. V lost 3 bases to trimming and J lost 7 bases, with 13 bases between them. The CDR3 here is CASSQVWGGNSPLHF. The CDR3, as DNA: TGCGCCAGCAGCCAGGTTTGGGGGGGAAATTCACCCCTCCACTTT.

This clone has only a few counts. The rearrangement links TRBV27 to TRBJ2-7; 9 bases line up with TRBD2. CDR3 size: 15 residues. Germline CDR1 MNHEY, CDR2 SMNVEV (reference sequence). V shed 5 bases and J 3 bases; nucleotides not matched to a gene: 8. The CDR3 region has the DNA TGTGCCAGCAGTACCGTAGCGGGGGCCCACTACGAGCAGTACTTC. Protein: CASSTVAGAHYEQYF.

The genes are TRBV19 and TRBJ1-5; no firm D call. The CDR3 extends over 15 amino acids. Trimming took 9 bases from V and 3 from J, leaving 18 bases between them. Germline CDR1 reads LNHDA; CDR2 reads SQIVND (reference sequence). The CDR3 here is CASTAPEGYNQPQHF. CDR3 nucleotides: TGTGCCAGCACCGCCCCTGAGGGTTACAATCAGCCCCAGCATTTT.

The genes are TRBV28 and TRBJ2-7; 9 bases fit TRBD1. Germline V gene data show CDR1 as MDHEN and CDR2 as SYDVKM. This CDR3 is 18 amino acids long. Germline trimming cut 1 base from V and 2 bases from J; bases unmatched to any gene: 12. The CDR3 nucleotides read TGTGCCAGCAGTTTATCAGGCCCCACAGGGGGCAGAACCTACGAGCAGTACTTC. It encodes CASSLSGPTGGRTYEQYF.

This sequence joins TRBV19 and TRBJ2-7; D unresolved. Germline CDR1 reads LNHDA; CDR2 reads SQIVND (reference sequence). CDR3 length: 17 amino acids. V lost 0 bases to trimming and J lost 1 base, with 16 bases between them. CDR3 protein: CASSIDVNLPPSYEQYF. Written as DNA, the CDR3 is TGTGCCAGTAGTATAGATGTAAATCTTCCTCCGTCCTACGAGCAGTACTTC. Looking up the rest from reference TRBV19 and TRBJ2-7 gives the full variable domain: DGGITQSPKYLFRKEGQNVTLSCEQNLNHDAMYWYRQDPGQGLRLIYYSQIVNDFQKGDIAEGYSVSREKKESFPLTVTSAQKNPTAFYLCASSIDVNLPPSYEQYFGPGTRLTVT.

The rearrangement joins TRBV6-6 to TRBJ1-1, with a possible D match to TRBD1 (5 bases). The V end was cut by 6 bases, the J end by 1 base, with 9 bases between. There are 13 residues in the CDR3. Germline V lookup: CDR1 MNHNY, CDR2 SVGAGI (reference sequence). In DNA form, the CDR3 reads TGTGCCAGCAGGGCTGACAGGAACACTGAAGCTTTCTTT. It yields the protein CASRADRNTEAFF.

This chain links TRBV19 with TRBJ1-2, with no clear D. Germline values: CDR1 LNHDA, CDR2 SQIVND (reference sequence). The CDR3 runs to 13 residues. Trimming left V 2 bases short and J 2 bases short, with 6 bases between. CDR3 sequence: CASSITENYGYTF. CDR3 coding DNA: TGTGCCAGTAGTATAACCGAGAACTATGGCTACACCTTC.

The chain carries TRBV2 and TRBJ1-5; a weak D match, TRBD1 (6 bases). The germline CDR1 and CDR2 sequences are SNHLY and FYNNEI. The CDR3 runs to 15 residues. Trimming removed 6 bases from V and 0 bases from J, with 12 bases in between. CDR3 region: CASSVTGYSNQPQHF. The CDR3 nucleotides are TGTGCCAGCAGCGTGACAGGATATAGCAATCAGCCCCAGCATTTT.

In its sample, this clone was seen once. The chain has TRBV6-1 and TRBJ1-3, with D hard to call. The CDR3 runs 15 residues. Trimming stripped 9 bases from V and 2 bases from J, with 17 bases between. Germline V gene data show CDR1 as MNHNS and CDR2 as SASEGT. CDR3 residues: CARVRNFTAGNTIYF. The CDR3 DNA reads as TGTGCCAGGGTCCGTAATTTTACTGCTGGAAACACCATATATTTT.

This chain joins TRBV11-2 and TRBJ2-7; 10 positions agree with TRBD2. The length of the CDR3 is 14 residues. V was clipped by 6 bases and J by 0 bases; unmatched bases: 2. Germline assignment: CDR1 SGHAT and CDR2 FQNNGV. The CDR3 reads CASRKRGGSYEQYF. In nucleotides, the CDR3 is TGTGCCAGCAGGAAGCGGGGGGGCTCCTACGAGCAGTACTTC. Using reference TRBV11-2 and TRBJ2-7 for the parts outside the CDR3, the full variable domain is EAGVAQSPRYKIIEKRQSVAFWCNPISGHATLYWYQQILGQGPKLLIQFQNNGVVDDSQLPKDRFSAERLKGVDSTLKIQPAKLEDSAVYLCASRKRGGSYEQYFGPGTRLTVT.

This clone was detected once. V is TRBV15 and J is TRBJ2-7, with 10 positions matching TRBD1. Unmatched junction bases numbered 9, after V lost 3 bases and J lost 7 bases. Looked up from germline, CDR1 is LNHNV and CDR2 is YYDKDF (reference sequence). The CDR3 length is 15 residues. CDR3 sequence (DNA): TGTGCCACCAGCAGGAGAGGACAGGGGGTTAAGGAGCAGTACTTC. Its protein is CATSRRGQGVKEQYF.

V and J are TRBV5-6 and TRBJ2-2; weak D call: TRBD2 (7 bases). The germline gives CDR1 SGHDT, CDR2 YYEEEE. V lost 5 bases to trimming and J lost 9 bases, with 14 bases between them. CDR3 length equals 13 residues. CDR3 protein: CASSVGGARELFF. The CDR3 DNA sequence: TGTGCCAGCAGTGTAGGGGGGGCGCGGGAGCTGTTTTTT.

The chain is built from TRBV7-8 and TRBJ1-1; 8 bases match TRBD1. V lost 5 bases, J lost 1 base, and 9 bases stayed unmatched. The CDR3 length is 16 residues. Germline loops: CDR1 SGHVS, CDR2 FQNEAQ. The CDR3 protein is CASSPIDQGANTEAFF. The CDR3, as DNA: TGTGCCAGCAGCCCCATAGACCAGGGGGCGAACACTGAAGCTTTCTTT.